These T cell receptor beta chains were read from a single sample in a study of T cells after yellow fever vaccination. From the 5' RACE reads, TCRdb called clonotypes with MiXCR, one entry per CDR3 protein. In the table there are about 160,000 distinct CDR3 sequences, about a tenth of which are singletons. The sequencing here drew on CD8+ T cells sorted from PBMCs, taken 45 days after the yellow fever booster vaccination. These receptor sequences come from a man between 18 and 29 years old who received the YFV17D yellow fever vaccine. Each CDR3 is given with its conserved first and last residue. Not every row has a clone size; where given, it reads once, few, many or a size class.

CDR3aa | v_gene | abundance
CASSQLASGNTIYF | TRBV4-2 | NA
CATSDVGTEIQETQYF | TRBV24-1 | NA
CASSQLSSGGKTEQYF | TRBV3-1 | few
CASSLRAQGEQETQYF | TRBV11-2 | NA
CASSLRKGNEQYF | TRBV12-3/TRBV12-4 | NA
CASSVTQGQFF | TRBV9 | NA
CASSLGGSLQETQYF | TRBV7-6 | few
CASSLAPNPYEQYF | TRBV27 | NA
CASSVARTGTEAFF | TRBV9 | few
CASSPKTVYNEQFF | TRBV5-5 | few
CASSENTGELFF | TRBV9 | NA
CSARAETQYF | TRBV20-1 | few
CASSLSGVPYEQYF | TRBV28 | few
CASRTDRVYEQYF | TRBV7-2 | NA
CASATRQNSNQPQHF | TRBV6-2/TRBV6-3 | NA
CASSRSPYNEQFF | TRBV6-5 | NA
CARSRGLAVDEQFF | TRBV19 | NA
CASSLAGGGGETQYF | TRBV12-3/TRBV12-4 | many
CASSLVGRANSPLHF | TRBV11-2 | NA
CASSIREFGPTEAFF | TRBV6-5 | NA
CASSPTGGMNTEAFF | TRBV5-1 | few
CASSYHGGEQFF | TRBV6-5 | few